This T cell receptor (beta chain) comes out of a study of blood T cell repertoires in COVID-19. The study recruited people aged about 18 to 90 years across some 23 US areas. TCRdb's table, derived via immunoSEQ multiplex PCR, lists solely in-frame clones and lacks some. Among 250,000 to 300,000 clones, about 86% were seen once, and the ten largest hold about 4%. Germline CDR1 reads LNHNV; CDR2 reads YYDKDF (reference sequence). The CDR3 length is 12 residues. J lost 12 bases, V lost 8 bases, and 10 bases had no gene match. The receptor was isolated from a man aged 25-45 years with acute COVID-19. What was sequenced was PBMCs or T cells enriched from blood (not recorded which). The gene calls are TRBV15 and TRBJ1-2; 9 positions match TRBD1. Here the CDR3 reads CATGTGSLGNTF. For the CDR3, the DNA is TGTGCCACCGGGACAGGGAGCCTCGGGAACACCTTC.